One and the same sample provided the 21 T cell receptor beta chains below, sequenced in a study of CD8+ T cells in alopecia areata. The authors extracted RNA and reverse transcribed it into cDNA as the sequencing template. Only in-frame clones appear in the TCRdb table, and some are missing; sequencing was by immunoSEQ multiplex PCR. The sample consists of around 140,000 clones, over 80% of them appearing once. The sequenced sample was CD8+ T cells sorted from blood, obtained at week 0. These receptors were taken from a human donor with alopecia areata.

The chain is built from TRBV29-1 and TRBJ2-6; D call uncertain. Trimming shortened V by 1 base and J by 2 bases, and 6 bases separated the two germline ends. This CDR3 region has 14 residues. In germline, CDR1 is SQVTM, CDR2 ANQGSEA. CDR3 loop: CSVEVETGANVLTF. The DNA for the CDR3 is TGCAGCGTTGAAGTAGAAACTGGGGCCAACGTCCTGACTTTC.

As regards this clone: Other DNA sequences in the same sample also yield this CDR3. The chain's CDR3 is CASSLFLGQNTEAFF. CDR3 coding DNA: TGTGCCAGCAGTTTATTTCTCGGACAGAACACTGAAGCTTTCTTT. The chain joins TRBV27 to TRBJ1-1; perhaps TRBD1 as D (5 bases). The V gene lost 1 base and the J gene lost 1 base, with 10 bases spanning the gap. Germline values: CDR1 MNHEY, CDR2 SMNVEV (reference sequence). This CDR3 spans 15 amino acids.

The chain recombines TRBV7-2 with TRBJ2-1, with D hard to call. Germline assignment: CDR1 SGHTA and CDR2 FQGNSA. Between the trimmed V and J ends, which lost 7 bases and 7 bases, there was a span of 5 bases. The CDR3 sequence is 10 residues long. CDR3: CASMGNEQFF. CDR3 nucleotides: TGTGCCAGCATGGGGAATGAGCAGTTCTTC.

The chain joins TRBV11-2 to TRBJ1-1; possibly TRBD1 for D (6 bases). The CDR3 runs to 15 residues. Trimming pared 8 bases from V and 1 base from J, leaving 17 bases between. Germline V gene lookup returns CDR1 SGHAT and CDR2 FQNNGV. The CDR3 loop is CASRIEGGWNTEAFF. In DNA form, the CDR3 reads TGTGCCAGCCGAATAGAGGGGGGATGGAACACTGAAGCTTTCTTT.

The chain links TRBV29-1 to TRBJ2-1; maybe TRBD2 (6 bases). V was pared by 4 bases and J by 5 bases, with 9 bases between. The germline CDR1 and CDR2 sequences are SQVTM and ANQGSEA. CDR3 length equals 12 residues. CDR3 amino acids: CSVAGADNEQFF. CDR3 bases: TGCAGCGTTGCGGGAGCGGACAATGAGCAGTTCTTC.

The genes are TRBV7-9 and TRBJ2-1; D is ambiguous. There are 14 residues in the CDR3. Trimming removed 0 bases from V and 2 bases from J, with 5 bases in between. Germline V gene sequence: CDR1 SEHNR, CDR2 FQNEAQ (reference sequence). The CDR3 sequence is CASSLADPYNEQFF. In nucleotides, the CDR3 is TGTGCCAGCAGCTTAGCCGACCCCTACAATGAGCAGTTCTTC.

This chain's CDR3 is CASSIGLGIGYEQYF. The CDR3 region has the DNA TGTGCCAGTAGTATTGGACTAGGTATCGGTTACGAGCAGTACTTC. The V gene is TRBV19, the J gene TRBJ2-7; 7 positions agree with TRBD2. The germline V gene has CDR1 LNHDA and CDR2 SQIVND (reference sequence). V trimming: 3 bases; J trimming: 4 bases; junction bases outside the gene matches: 9. This CDR3 spans 15 amino acids.

This clone was observed a single time. The chain combines TRBV7-9 with TRBJ2-1; D call uncertain. The CDR3 is made up of 13 amino acids. Trimming removed 0 bases at V and 7 bases at J, with 7 bases between. The germline V gene encodes CDR1 SEHNR and CDR2 FQNEAQ (reference sequence). The CDR3 region is CASSLAASNEQFF. CDR3 bases: TGTGCCAGCAGCTTAGCGGCTAGTAATGAGCAGTTCTTC.

The chain joins TRBV18 to TRBJ2-1; D not certain. CDR1 KGHSH and CDR2 LQKENI come from the germline V gene. V was clipped by 5 bases and J by 5 bases, with 7 bases between them. The CDR3 covers 12 residues. CDR3 in amino acids: CASSRSNNEQFF. The CDR3 DNA reads as TGTGCCAGCTCAAGGAGCAACAATGAGCAGTTCTTC. Drawing the rest from reference TRBV18 and TRBJ2-1, the complete variable domain is NAGVMQNPRHLVRRRGQEARLRCSPMKGHSHVYWYRQLPEEGLKFMVYLQKENIIDESGMPKERFSAEFPKEGPSILRIQQVVRGDSAAYFCASSRSNNEQFFGPGTRLTVL.

The chain's CDR3 is CASSPSGSISYEQYF. Here the CDR3 DNA reads TGTGCCAGCAGCCCAAGCGGGAGTATCTCCTACGAGCAGTACTTC. V and J are TRBV9 and TRBJ2-7; 8 bases are a match to TRBD2. The length of the CDR3 is 15 residues. J was trimmed by 0 bases and V by 4 bases; bases with no gene match: 6. Germline CDR1 SGDLS, CDR2 YYNGEE.

This clone was detected once. This chain connects TRBV4-1 to TRBJ2-1, with unresolved D. This CDR3 contains 16 residues. Looked up from germline, CDR1 is MGHRA and CDR2 is YSYEKL. The V end lost 1 base, the J end lost 4 bases, and 14 bases lay between the germline ends. CDR3 nucleotide sequence: TGCGCCAGCAGCCAAGTAGGTGGGAACCCATACAATGAGCAGTTCTTC. Its protein product is CASSQVGGNPYNEQFF.

The rearrangement links TRBV5-1 to TRBJ2-5; 10 nucleotides line up with TRBD1. Germline V gene data show CDR1 as SGHRS and CDR2 as YFSETQ. CDR3 length: 16 residues. The ends lost 4 bases at V and 2 bases at J; junction bases unmatched: 8. The CDR3 here is CASSLPTGGLQETQYF. The CDR3 DNA sequence: TGCGCCAGCAGCCTCCCGACAGGGGGCTTACAAGAGACCCAGTACTTC.

The chain links TRBV27 to TRBJ2-7; D possibly corresponds to TRBD1 (7 bases). Per germline, CDR1 MNHEY and CDR2 SMNVEV (reference sequence). The V end lost 3 bases, the J end lost 4 bases, and 10 bases lay between the germline ends. The CDR3 consists of 13 residues. In nucleotides, the CDR3 is TGTGCCAGCAGTTTCGCAGGGGGGTACGAGCAGTACTTC. It is translated as CASSFAGGYEQYF.

The gene calls are TRBV6-5 and TRBJ2-7, with D possibly TRBD1 on 5 matching bases. Germline values: CDR1 MNHEY, CDR2 SVGAGI. The ends were cut back, 3 bases at V and 3 bases at J, with 12 bases in the middle. The CDR3 totals 14 residues. The CDR3 region is CASSYTGVRYEQYF. CDR3 in DNA: TGTGCCAGCAGTTATACAGGAGTCCGCTACGAGCAGTACTTC.

The J gene is TRBJ2-7, the V gene TRBV5-4, with 8 bases lining up with TRBD2. This CDR3 has 16 amino acids. Germline trimming cut 1 base from V and 0 bases from J; bases unmatched to any gene: 6. Germline CDR1 SGHNT, CDR2 YYREEE (reference sequence). CDR3: CASSLPVGGGSYEQYF. CDR3 DNA sequence: TGTGCCAGCAGCTTGCCGGTCGGGGGGGGCTCCTACGAGCAGTACTTC. Using reference TRBV5-4 and TRBJ2-7 for the parts outside the CDR3, the full variable domain is ETGVTQSPTHLIKTRGQQVTLRCSSQSGHNTVSWYQQALGQGPQFIFQYYREEENGRGNFPPRFSGLQFPNYSSELNVNALELDDSALYLCASSLPVGGGSYEQYFGPGTRLTVT.

The chain carries TRBV5-4 and TRBJ2-7, with D unresolved. Germline values: CDR1 SGHNT, CDR2 YYREEE (reference sequence). V was clipped by 5 bases and J by 3 bases, with 9 bases between them. The CDR3 contains 12 residues. The DNA of the CDR3 is TGTGCCAGCAGGGATTCTTACTACGAGCAGTACTTC. As protein: CASRDSYYEQYF.

The chain employs TRBV6-1 and TRBJ2-1; no clear D. CDR3 length: 12 residues. The V gene lost 6 bases and the J gene lost 6 bases, with 9 bases spanning the gap. Per germline, CDR1 MNHNS and CDR2 SASEGT. In nucleotides, the CDR3 is TGTGCCAGCAGACGGCTATCCAATGAGCAGTTCTTC. Translation: CASRRLSNEQFF.

As to this clone: Other nucleotide sequences from this sample produce the same CDR3. The gene calls are TRBV29-1 and TRBJ2-7, with TRBD1 as a possible D gene (6 bases). Trimming stripped 6 bases from V and 1 base from J, with 10 bases between. The CDR3 runs to 12 residues. In germline, CDR1 is SQVTM, CDR2 ANQGSEA. This CDR3 reads CSVRTGSYEQYF. DNA for the CDR3: TGCAGCGTACGAACAGGGTCCTACGAGCAGTACTTC.

The rearrangement uses TRBV15 and TRBJ2-2; 10 bases map to TRBD1. V dropped 0 bases and J dropped 5; count of bases not matched to a gene: 6. Germline V gene data show CDR1 as LNHNV and CDR2 as YYDKDF (reference sequence). CDR3 size: 17 residues. DNA for the CDR3: TGTGCCACCAGCAGAGATCGGACGGACAGGGGGACCGGGGAGCTGTTTTTT. Protein sequence: CATSRDRTDRGTGELFF.

This rearrangement joins TRBV7-9 to TRBJ2-3, with D maybe TRBD2 (6 bases). The CDR3 is 15 residues long. The V end was cut by 5 bases, the J end by 0 bases, with 12 bases between. Germline loops: CDR1 SEHNR, CDR2 FQNEAQ (reference sequence). CDR3 amino acids: CASSAGTASTDTQYF. For the CDR3, the DNA is TGTGCCAGCAGCGCCGGGACTGCTAGCACAGATACGCAGTATTTT. Together with reference TRBV7-9 and TRBJ2-3, the CDR3 gives the full variable domain: DTGVSQNPRHKITKRGQNVTFRCDPISEHNRLYWYRQTLGQGPEFLTYFQNEAQLEKSRLLSDRFSAERPKGSFSTLEIQRTEQGDSAMYLCASSAGTASTDTQYFGPGTRLTVL.

The chain recombines TRBV5-6 with TRBJ2-7; D might be TRBD1 (6 bases). The CDR3 covers 14 residues. Germline V gene sequence: CDR1 SGHDT, CDR2 YYEEEE. Trimming removed 4 bases from V and 6 bases from J, with 17 bases in between. CDR3 sequence: CASSADTQGPEQYF. For the CDR3, the DNA is TGTGCCAGCAGCGCGGACACACAGGGCCCCGAGCAGTACTTC. Supplemented by reference TRBV5-6 and TRBJ2-7, the full variable domain reads DAGVTQSPTHLIKTRGQQVTLRCSPKSGHDTVSWYQQALGQGPQFIFQYYEEEERQRGNFPDRFSGHQFPNYSSELNVNALLLGDSALYLCASSADTQGPEQYFGPGTRLTVT.